The TCR beta chain under discussion was sequenced for a study of human T cells and chemical hapten exposure. Study-level points and caveats: With DPC sensitization, TCRs exceeding 1 in 1000 frequency showed no change.

On this clonotype itself: Its specificity is unknown.

This CDR3 spans 19 amino acids. V shed 1 base and J shed 2 bases, with 24 bases lying between them. CDR1 and CDR2 (germline): KGHSH, LQKENI. Time point denoted: patch test 2, 6 weeks after DPC sensitization. Treatment indicated: therapeutic diphenylcyclopropenone sensitization with weekly scalp DPC. Original handling: TCRs per sample had a median of around 100,000 and ranged from about 23,224 to 750,000. TCRdb re-called the RACE reads with MiXCR, one entry per CDR3 protein. The V and J calls were determined by TCRdb, not by the authors. Found here are more than 110,000 distinct CDR3 sequences, approximately 12% of them singletons; the top ten hold 1.4%.

The chain recombines TRBV18 with TRBJ2-7; D may be TRBD2 (11 bases). This clonotype was sampled from a woman between 50 and 59 years old with alopecia areata. Some clones in this sample may be carry-over from other donors' samples. Sample: whole blood, taken in connection with sensitization to the hapten diphenylcyclopropenone (DPC). CDR3 DNA: TGTGCCAGCTCACCACGGACAGGGGGGCTAGCGGGAGGCACCTACGAGCAGTACTTC. Its protein product is CASSPRTGGLAGGTYEQYF.